Sequencing of this TCR beta chain was carried out in a study of blood T cell repertoires in COVID-19 (dated by TCRdb to the early 2020s). Context from the whole study: Samples covering the acute and convalescent phases of COVID-19 were provided by collaborators in the United States, Italy and Spain. The prospective study material was composed of cDNA or gDNA derived from T cells, B-cell-depleted T cells, or PBMCs. The dataset comprised deeply sampled blood TCRbeta repertoires from subjects exposed to, actively infected with, or recovered from COVID-19. The repertoires were released in a freely available public database meant as a resource for research on the immune response to SARS-CoV-2. Samples came from the ongoing ImmuneRACE study (first 160 participants) plus 1,254 subjects from 6 global collaborators. Nearly every sample came with metadata listing a de-identified subject ID, COVID-19 status, age in years and sex. Where HLA class I and class II types were available, the types were taken from metadata supplied by the sample provider, not from assay-based typing. The paper's findings and limits, for the study overall: The amount of clinical and demographic metadata varied by source and participant and was provided uncurated.

Collaborating institutions collected whole blood in K2EDTA tubes following their own protocols. For TCRbeta analysis, collaborators shipped samples in one of three forms: frozen whole blood, isolated PBMCs, or DNA extracted from either of those sample types. TCRbeta CDR3 regions were amplified from genomic DNA using the immunoSEQ Assay, a bias-controlled multiplex PCR. As for the authors' bioinformatics: Nucleated cell counts per sample were estimated from amplification of reference gene primers within the assay. Sequence reads were collapsed and filtered to measure the absolute abundance of every unique TCRbeta CDR3 rearrangement. Productive Simpson clonality was computed per sample as the square root of Simpson's diversity index over productive rearrangements. The clones in this table, taken by TCRdb from immuneACCESS, are in-frame only. Not every clone is retained; where verified, under half of the shortfall comes from an unresolved V gene, and the cause of the rest is unknown. Clonal size and the V and J genes are those of that table, whereas D and trimming came from the DNA. The table for this sample lists 260,000 or so clones; 88% of them were counted only once. More than 0.55% of the sample is taken by the ten largest.

The CDR3 has 17 amino acids, counting the end cysteine and phenylalanine. This entry keeps only the CDR3 DNA: 51 bases, framed from base 1. Germline trimming: 1 base from V, 5 bases from J; junction bases outside gene matches: 14. The germline V gene (reference sequence) specifies LGHDT as CDR1 and YNNKEL as CDR2. This clone has just a few counts. Its antigen is unknown. Base qualities are missing; no much larger clone stands one base away. The V and J segments used are TRBV3-1 (or the pseudogene TRBV3-2) and TRBJ2-7, and TRBD2 aligns with 7 junction nucleotides. The receptor was isolated from a human donor in a cohort sampled during active COVID-19. Sequencing used peripheral blood. The nucleotide sequence is given as TGTGCCAGCAGCCAAGTCTTAACTGGGAGGGAGTCCCACGAGCAGTACTTC. This gives the protein CASSQVLTGRESHEQYF.